This TCR beta chain came from a study of cytotoxic CD8 clonotypes in ibrutinib-treated CLL. Background on the study: There were 11 relapsed/refractory patients and about 15 treatment-naive patients, and 17 to 18 were IGHV unmutated. Once treatment had gone on for a median of 12 months, range 6 to 36, response samples were drawn. General study points: Clonality was higher at ibrutinib response and returned toward baseline at progression. Higher circulating CD8+ T-cell counts strongly accompanied higher baseline clonality, above age-matched healthy donors.

This clone was counted only a few times. Its antigen is not identified. Sequencing was performed with immunoSEQ multiplex PCR; in TCRdb, only in-frame clones are kept and a portion is missing. Of roughly 52,000 clones listed, 45% to 55% are singletons. Germline values: CDR1 SGHRS, CDR2 YFSETQ. The V gene end was trimmed by 4 bases and the J gene end by 10 bases; junction bases not matched to a gene: 9. The CDR3 has 15 residues. The chain links TRBV5-1 to TRBJ1-6; 9 bases line up with TRBD1. This clonotype originated in a human donor with chronic lymphocytic leukemia. The sequencing here drew on PBMCs, taken after 12 months of ibrutinib treatment. The CDR3 is CASSLGTGSPSPLHF. As DNA, the CDR3 is TGCGCCAGCAGCCTAGGGACAGGGTCTCCATCACCCCTCCACTTT.